This T cell receptor beta chain was captured in a study of cytomegalovirus exposure and HLA in healthy donors. Regarding the study as a whole: Presence/absence analyses rested on an assumption that sequencing depth was roughly uniform across donors. According to an earlier analysis, most TCR beta V segments yielded productive rearrangements about 87% or about 30% of the time. Most observed TCR sequences were rare, whereas some public TCRs were detected in many donors. A further, later analysis showed that HLA-associated TCR beta chains (compared with equally common others) were more clonally expanded.

Germline V gives CDR1 SGHTA, CDR2 FQGNSA. V shed 5 bases and J 3 bases; nucleotides not matched to a gene: 3. The CDR3 has 13 amino acids. Of note for this clone: Its antigen remains unknown.

It was with 60 Vbeta and 13 Jbeta primers that the PCR ran. Clones were read by immunoSEQ multiplex PCR, and TCRdb kept only the in-frame ones, dropping some. Among under 200,000 clones listed, around 75% were seen once. The source of this sequence is a man in his late teens or twenties in good health and CMV-seronegative. The J gene is TRBJ1-1, the V gene TRBV7-2; 7 bases match TRBD1. Sequencing was carried out using PBMCs. This CDR3 is CASSPGGYTEAFF. The CDR3 region has the DNA TGTGCCAGCAGCCCAGGGGGATACACTGAAGCTTTCTTT.